This TCR beta chain was documented in a study of T cell responses to AZD1222 COVID-19 vaccine. Germline-derived CDR1 and CDR2 are SGHTS and YDEGEE. V was clipped by 2 bases and J by 7 bases, with 9 bases between them. This CDR3 is 12 amino acids long. Study-wide results and caveats: Epitopes outside B.1.351 and B.1.1.7 mutated regions reportedly drew nearly half of spike TCRs. AZD1222 recipients seropositive at baseline numbered only five or six. The donor group comprised mostly white British people and more females; the analysis possibly underestimated clonal diversity. Distributed over spike, vaccine-associated CD4 TCRs predominated at 160-218 and 743-854.

A remark on this clone: The antigen is unknown.

Assay: immunoSEQ multiplex PCR; the TCRdb copy retains only in-frame clones and omits some. Among some 150,000 clones listed, 90% to 95% were seen once. The chain carries TRBV5-8 and TRBJ1-1; a possible D gene is TRBD1 (6 bases). The receptor was isolated from an adult in good health. Sequencing used peripheral blood, obtained on day 0 of AZD1222 vaccination. Written as DNA, the CDR3 is TGTGCCAGCAGCTTCCACAGGGTTGAAGCTTTCTTT. It specifies CASSFHRVEAFF.